The sequence of this TCR beta chain was determined in a study of blood T cell repertoires in COVID-19 (dated by TCRdb to 2019 to 2021). For the study in its entirety: Collaborator samples came from the United States, Italy and Spain and covered acute and convalescent phases of COVID-19. The material from the prospective study consisted of cDNA or gDNA derived from T cells, B-cell-depleted T cells, or PBMCs. The dataset comprised deeply sampled blood TCRbeta repertoires from subjects exposed to, actively infected with, or recovered from COVID-19. The repertoires were made available in a free public database intended to serve as a resource for research on the immune response to SARS-CoV-2. Samples came from the ongoing ImmuneRACE study (first 160 participants) plus 1,254 subjects from 6 global collaborators. The sample metadata nearly always contained a de-identified subject ID, COVID-19 status, age in years and sex. Where available, HLA class I and class II types were taken from metadata supplied by the sample provider and were not determined by assay-based typing.

Another Seattle source contributed samples from volunteer blood donors who had recovered from COVID-19. Collaborating institutions collected whole blood in K2EDTA tubes following their own protocols. For TCRbeta analysis, collaborator samples were shipped as frozen whole blood, as isolated PBMCs, or as DNA extracted from either sample type. Comment on this clone: Which antigen it targets is not known. No base qualities exist here, and no much larger clone lies one base off it.

TCRbeta CDR3 regions were amplified from genomic DNA by means of the immunoSEQ Assay, a bias-controlled multiplex PCR. Turning to the authors' computational methods: Nucleated cell counts per sample were estimated from amplification of reference gene primers within the assay. To quantify the absolute abundance of each unique TCRbeta CDR3 rearrangement, sequence reads were collapsed and filtered. For each sample, productive Simpson clonality was calculated by taking the square root of Simpson's diversity index across productive rearrangements. TCRdb re-hosts the immuneACCESS table, in-frame sequences only. Its copies lack some clones; in the studies checked, an unresolved V gene accounts for under half of them, and the cause for the rest is not known. V, J and clone size reflect that table, while D and trimming were determined from the DNA. The sample includes about 280,000 clones, with about nine tenths observed a single time. Jointly, the top ten make up over 2% of the sample.

Overall results and qualifications from the work: The amount of clinical and demographic metadata varied by source and participant and was provided uncurated.

The CDR3, from cysteine to phenylalanine, totals 13 residues. The entry retains the CDR3 DNA only, 39 bases that are in frame from base 1. In the germline V gene, CDR1 corresponds to ENHRY and CDR2 to SYGVKD. V drops 11 bases and J drops 5 bases, leaving 16 bases in between. This TCR derives from a woman in her forties or fifties who had recovered from COVID-19. Sequenced sample: peripheral blood. This chain joins TRBV10-3 to TRBJ1-5; TRBD1 is a possible D gene, resting on 6 matching bases. The CDR3 protein is CAVQGGNDQPQHF. The nucleotide sequence reads as follows: TGTGCCGTACAGGGAGGGAATGATCAGCCCCAGCATTTT.